This passage covers 13 T cell receptor beta chains from one sample sequenced in a study of early T cells in non-severe SARS-CoV-2 infection. TCRdb itself ran the 5' RACE reads through MiXCR, one entry per CDR3 protein. The table lists about 35,000 distinct CDR3 sequences, 5.5% of them singletons. This specimen consisted of whole blood, obtained at baseline. These receptors were taken from an adult who was a healthcare worker with PCR-confirmed SARS-CoV-2 infection or an uninfected control (not recorded which).

This clonotype was seen repeatedly, ten times or more. The chain combines TRBV20-1 with TRBJ2-7; D gene unclear. Trimming pared 1 base from V and 0 bases from J, leaving 13 bases between. The CDR3 length is 15 residues. The V gene's germline CDR1 is DFQATT and CDR2 SNEGSKA (reference sequence). The CDR3 DNA reads as TGCAGTGCTAGAGTCTCAAGGATCCCCTCCTACGAGCAGTACTTC. Its protein is CSARVSRIPSYEQYF.

This clonotype occurred many times. The chain combines TRBV12-3 or TRBV12-4 with TRBJ2-7, with D perhaps matching TRBD2 (6 bases). The CDR3 contains 14 residues. Trimming left V 8 bases short and J 1 base short, with 15 bases between. This CDR3 reads CASRLLGGSYEQYF. CDR3 coding DNA: TGTGCCAGCCGCCTCCTGGGAGGATCCTACGAGCAGTACTTC.

This clonotype appeared many times. V gene TRBV10-3 combines with J gene TRBJ1-1; D may be TRBD1 (6 bases). The CDR3 is 16 residues long. Per germline, CDR1 ENHRY and CDR2 SYGVKD. V was pared by 6 bases and J by 2 bases, with 19 bases between. For the CDR3, the DNA is TGTGCCATCAGCGGGGACAAACAGGCCTTAAACACTGAAGCTTTCTTT. Encoded protein: CAISGDKQALNTEAFF.

This clonotype appeared many times. The rearrangement links TRBV20-1 to TRBJ2-1, with TRBD2 matching 11 bases. CDR3 size: 15 residues. Germline V lookup: CDR1 DFQATT, CDR2 SNEGSKA (reference sequence). V was clipped by 3 bases and J by 6 bases; unmatched bases: 7. The CDR3 nucleotides read TGCAGTGCTAGGGATCTAGCGGGGGGCCTCAATGAGCAGTTCTTC. This codes for CSARDLAGGLNEQFF.

This clonotype was counted ten times or more. The rearrangement uses TRBV6-5 and TRBJ1-4; 9 nucleotides align to TRBD1. Germline V gives CDR1 MNHEY, CDR2 SVGAGI. The CDR3 is 16 amino acids. Trimming took 6 bases from V and 7 from J; bases not matched to a gene: 12. The CDR3 bases are TGTGCCAGCAGCCCGAAGGCTCGGGACAGGGTTGAAAAACTGTTTTTT. Its translation is CASSPKARDRVEKLFF.

This clonotype was detected ten times or more. The rearrangement joins TRBV19 to TRBJ2-7; no firm D call. Per the germline V gene, CDR1 is LNHDA and CDR2 is SQIVND (reference sequence). The CDR3 sequence is 13 residues long. The V gene lost 5 bases and the J gene lost 2 bases, with 10 bases spanning the gap. The CDR3 DNA reads as TGTGCCAGTAGTGGCGGCGTTGCCTACGAGCAGTACTTC. The encoded protein is CASSGGVAYEQYF.

This clonotype was recorded at least ten times. This chain connects TRBV19 to TRBJ2-1, with D tentatively TRBD2 (5 bases). V lost 3 bases and J 2 bases, leaving 14 bases between the germline ends. The CDR3 consists of 16 residues. CDR1 and CDR2 (germline): LNHDA, SQIVND (reference sequence). CDR3 in amino acids: CASSMHRRLTYNEQFF. CDR3 sequence (DNA): TGTGCCAGTAGTATGCATAGGAGGCTCACCTACAATGAGCAGTTCTTC.

This clonotype was found many times. The chain links TRBV29-1 to TRBJ2-6; no definite D call. V shed 4 bases and J shed 3 bases, with 10 bases lying between them. The CDR3 runs 14 residues. Germline CDR1 and CDR2: SQVTM and ANQGSEA. The CDR3 region is CSVVFTGGANVLTF. The CDR3 nucleotides read TGCAGCGTTGTTTTCACTGGTGGGGCCAACGTCCTGACTTTC.

This clonotype appeared many times. This chain connects TRBV29-1 to TRBJ2-1, with 11 bases identical to TRBD2. The ends lost 6 bases at V and 4 bases at J; junction bases unmatched: 11. The CDR3 length is 16 residues. The germline V gene has CDR1 SQVTM and CDR2 ANQGSEA. CDR3 sequence reads: CSVGSTSGKLYNEQFF. The DNA for the CDR3 is TGCAGCGTAGGATCGACTAGCGGGAAACTTTACAATGAGCAGTTCTTC.

This chain joins TRBV7-3 and TRBJ2-5; TRBD1 matches at 8 bases. In germline, CDR1 is SGHTA, CDR2 FQGTGA. The V gene end was trimmed by 5 bases and the J gene end by 4 bases; junction bases not matched to a gene: 12. The CDR3 is 16 amino acids. The CDR3 reads CASSQNPPGGGETQYF. CDR3 nucleotides: TGTGCCAGCAGCCAAAATCCCCCAGGGGGCGGAGAGACCCAGTACTTC.

This clonotype was seen repeatedly, ten times or more. The chain has TRBV20-1 and TRBJ2-4, with no clear D. The CDR3 runs to 15 residues. Trimming cost V 6 bases and J 0 bases, with 15 bases left between them. The germline V gene encodes CDR1 DFQATT and CDR2 SNEGSKA (reference sequence). The DNA of the CDR3 is TGCAGTGCGAGTAGGTCTCAGGTAGCCAAAAACATTCAGTACTTC. Residues: CSASRSQVAKNIQYF.

This clonotype was counted at least ten times. This sequence joins TRBV6-2 or TRBV6-3 and TRBJ2-1; no firm D call. Per the germline V gene, CDR1 is MNHEY and CDR2 is SVGEGT. Trimming took 10 bases from V and 8 from J, leaving 24 bases between them. The CDR3 is 15 amino acids. The CDR3 is CATTDRSINEDEQFF. The CDR3 DNA reads TGTGCCACCACAGATAGGAGTATTAACGAAGATGAGCAGTTCTTC.

This clonotype was detected ten times or more. The DNA of the CDR3 is TGTGCCAGCAGCTTTGAAATAGGGGGTTTACTTAGCAATCAGCCCCAGCATTTT. Its protein is CASSFEIGGLLSNQPQHF. The chain has TRBV5-5 and TRBJ1-5; D perhaps matches TRBD1 (6 bases). Between the trimmed V and J ends, which lost 2 bases and 0 bases, there was a span of 18 bases. The CDR3 is 18 amino acids. Germline V gene lookup returns CDR1 SGHKS and CDR2 YYEKEE (reference sequence).